This section outlines one T cell receptor (beta chain) sequence together with its context. This specimen belongs to a study of blood T cell repertoires in COVID-19. Whole-study context: T cells, B-cell-depleted T cells, or PBMCs supplied cDNA or gDNA.

Germline V gene data show CDR1 as MNHNY and CDR2 as SVGAGI (reference sequence). The V and J ends lost 5 bases and 4 bases, in that order; junction bases with no gene match: 6. The length of the CDR3 is 14 residues. Method: immunoSEQ multiplex PCR; TCRdb's copy keeps in-frame clones and lacks some. Of fewer than 150,000 clones in the sample, 85% are singletons; the top ten hold about 13%. The TCR comes from a human donor in a cohort sampled during active COVID-19. The sequenced sample was peripheral blood. J is TRBJ2-3 and V is TRBV6-6; 7 nucleotides align to TRBD2. CDR3 loop: CASSTGEGSDTQYF. DNA for the CDR3: TGTGCCAGCAGTACGGGGGAGGGGTCAGATACGCAGTATTTT.